In this sample, the clone carrying this T cell receptor (beta chain) turned up a few times. Its antigen is unidentified. The source of the sample is a study of beta chain features in type 1 diabetes. The wider study: Similarity in age, gender and cell yields was seen between patients and healthy donors.

Study-wide points: TCRB CDR3 length was moderately but significantly reduced in all four CD4+ subsets of Type 1 diabetes patients. Lower insertion and higher deletion counts appeared at VDJ junctions in type 1 diabetes patients.

The authors reverse transcribed all of the isolated RNA, so sequencing captured expressed TCRB transcripts. The method was immunoSEQ multiplex PCR; TCRdb's version includes in-frame clones alone and lacks a portion of them. Of 400,000 or so clones detected, around 10% appear once; the ten largest clones hold roughly 0.54%. V shed 2 bases and J shed 4 bases, with 12 bases lying between them. The CDR3 is 15 amino acids. Germline-derived CDR1 and CDR2 are KGHSH and LQKENI. Sequenced: central memory CD4+ T cells from blood. The sequence derives from a young man with type 1 diabetes. The genes are TRBV18 and TRBJ2-1, with D possibly being TRBD1 (5 bases). The CDR3 nucleotides are TGTGCCAGCTCACCAGGGCAGGGCCTATACAATGAGCAGTTCTTC. Translating it yields CASSPGQGLYNEQFF.